These 8 T cell receptor beta chains came from one sample sequenced in a study of T cell responses to AZD1222 COVID-19 vaccine. TCRdb's copy holds only in-frame clones and misses some; the assay was immunoSEQ multiplex PCR. The sample has more than 120,000 clones; about nine tenths are singletons. Sequenced material: peripheral blood, taken 28 days after the second AZD1222 dose. The receptors stem from an adult who received the AZD1222 COVID-19 vaccine.

V gene TRBV6-5 combines with J gene TRBJ1-1; D ambiguous. CDR3 length: 12 amino acids. The V end lost 11 bases, the J end lost 0 bases, and 10 bases lay between the germline ends. CDR1 is MNHEY, CDR2 SVGAGI, per germline. The CDR3 spells CAAGKLNTEAFF. In nucleotides, the CDR3 is TGTGCCGCGGGGAAGTTGAACACTGAAGCTTTCTTT.

The chain uses TRBV29-1 and TRBJ2-5, with D maybe TRBD1 (6 bases). V lost 7 bases to trimming and J lost 4 bases, with 10 bases between them. The CDR3 is made up of 11 amino acids. Germline V gene data show CDR1 as SQVTM and CDR2 as ANQGSEA. The CDR3 DNA reads TGCAGCGGCTTCAGGGGAGAGACCCAGTACTTC. Translated, it gives CSGFRGETQYF.

The chain joins TRBV7-2 to TRBJ1-2; D possibly corresponds to TRBD1 (6 bases). Trimming cost V 0 bases and J 7 bases, with 21 bases left between them. The CDR3 extends over 17 amino acids. Germline values: CDR1 SGHTA, CDR2 FQGNSA. CDR3 in amino acids: CASSLALLAGAGRGYTF. Written as DNA, the CDR3 is TGTGCCAGCAGCTTAGCGCTTCTGGCAGGGGCGGGTCGTGGCTACACCTTC.

The chain couples TRBV6-5 to TRBJ2-1; TRBD1 might be the D (6 bases). Trimming took 8 bases from V and 8 from J, leaving 10 bases between them. Germline values: CDR1 MNHEY, CDR2 SVGAGI. CDR3 length equals 11 residues. For the CDR3, the DNA is TGTGCCAGCGACAGGACACATGAGCAGTTCTTC. This translates into CASDRTHEQFF.

V gene TRBV5-8 combines with J gene TRBJ2-6, with TRBD1 matching 8 bases. CDR1 SGHTS and CDR2 YDEGEE come from the germline V gene. This CDR3 contains 16 residues. CDR3 sequence: CVYRPQGAWGANVLTF. CDR3 bases: TGTGTCTATCGACCGCAGGGGGCGTGGGGGGCCAACGTCCTGACTTTC.

The V and J genes are TRBV5-1 and TRBJ1-2; D call uncertain. Trimming took off 0 bases at V and 4 bases at J, with 16 bases between the two ends. The CDR3 contains 16 residues. Germline CDR1 is SGHRS and CDR2 is YFSETQ. The chain's CDR3 is CASSLAPFGPSYGYTF. For the CDR3, the DNA is TGCGCCAGCAGCTTGGCCCCATTCGGGCCGAGCTATGGCTACACCTTC.

The CDR3 region has the DNA TGTGCCTGGAGCTCCCGTTCCGGACAGCCCCAGCATTTT. Translating gives CAWSSRSGQPQHF. This chain links TRBV30 with TRBJ1-5; no definite D call. CDR1 and CDR2 (germline): GTSNPN, SVGIG (reference sequence). CDR3 length: 13 residues. Trimming took 3 bases from V and 7 from J, leaving 13 bases between them.

The chain links TRBV27 to TRBJ2-1, with 8 bases lining up with TRBD2. The CDR3 has 16 residues. Unmatched junction bases numbered 10, after V lost 5 bases and J lost 4 bases. Germline CDR1 is MNHEY and CDR2 is SMNVEV (reference sequence). CDR3 loop: CASSAGAASGYNEQFF. The CDR3 DNA sequence: TGTGCCAGCAGTGCGGGGGCGGCTAGCGGGTACAATGAGCAGTTCTTC.